This entry describes one T cell receptor beta chain. Its antigen remains unidentified. The assay was immunoSEQ multiplex PCR, and TCRdb's table has in-frame clones only and misses some. There are 3,700 or so clones in the sample; around 60% occur only once, and under 30% lies in the top ten. The data belong to a study of CD4+ T cells in melanoma. Findings of the study overall: A reported correlation linked neoantigen-specific CD4+ T cells to CD8+, macrophage and B cell function. Neoantigen-specific CD4+ T cells in melanoma reportedly had diverse differentiation states.

The receptor was isolated from a human donor with melanoma. Sequencing was carried out using cells from a culture (not recorded whether cultured in vitro).

This CDR3 reads CAWNTGGPEAFF. The CDR3 bases are TGTGCCTGGAATACCGGGGGGCCTGAAGCTTTCTTT. The V gene is TRBV30, the J gene TRBJ1-1; D is perhaps TRBD1 (6 bases). V dropped 4 bases and J dropped 6 bases, with 12 bases sitting between them. Per germline, CDR1 GTSNPN and CDR2 SVGIG (reference sequence). The CDR3 consists of 12 residues.